The 11 T cell receptor beta chains listed next were all sequenced from one sample in a study of early T cells in non-severe SARS-CoV-2 infection. From the 5' RACE reads, TCRdb called clonotypes with MiXCR, one entry per CDR3 protein. Counted here are some 50,000 distinct CDR3 sequences, roughly 5.3% occurring once; the ten biggest clones make up roughly 4.5%. The sequenced sample consisted of whole blood. All receptors come from an adult who was a healthcare worker with PCR-confirmed SARS-CoV-2 infection or an uninfected control (not recorded which).

This chain joins TRBV7-9 and TRBJ2-2, with D unresolved. The V gene lost 10 bases and the J gene lost 1 base, with 10 bases spanning the gap. The CDR3 has 13 residues. Germline V CDR1 and CDR2: SEHNR, FQNEAQ (reference sequence). The CDR3 reads CATKPQNTGELFF. The CDR3, as DNA: TGTGCCACCAAGCCCCAGAACACCGGGGAGCTGTTTTTT. The full variable domain, with the rest looked up from reference TRBV7-9 and TRBJ2-2, is DTGVSQNPRHKITKRGQNVTFRCDPISEHNRLYWYRQTLGQGPEFLTYFQNEAQLEKSRLLSDRFSAERPKGSFSTLEIQRTEQGDSAMYLCATKPQNTGELFFGEGSRLTVL.

Ten or more counts support this clonotype. The V and J genes are TRBV5-1 and TRBJ1-1, with D perhaps matching TRBD1 (6 bases). V was trimmed by 3 bases and J by 5 bases, leaving 14 bases between them. Germline assignment: CDR1 SGHRS and CDR2 YFSETQ. The CDR3 loop spans 14 amino acids. DNA for the CDR3: TGCGCCAGCAGCTCGGGACAACTAGGGACTGAAGCTTTCTTT. It yields the protein CASSSGQLGTEAFF.

By frequency in the sample, this clonotype is medium-sized (0.01 to 0.1%). The V and J genes are TRBV5-1 and TRBJ2-7; 7 bases are shared with TRBD2. Trimming at V came to 2 bases and at J to 6 bases, leaving 5 bases not matched to a gene. This CDR3 is built from 13 residues. The germline gives CDR1 SGHRS, CDR2 YFSETQ. The CDR3 bases are TGCGCCAGCAGCTTAGGGGAGGGTCGCGAGCAGTACTTC. Amino acids: CASSLGEGREQYF.

This clonotype came up many times. The V and J genes are TRBV9 and TRBJ2-1; 7 bases line up with TRBD1. This CDR3 region has 14 residues. V dropped 3 bases and J dropped 9; count of bases not matched to a gene: 9. Germline V gene sequence: CDR1 SGDLS, CDR2 YYNGEE. CDR3 in amino acids: CASSEGQSGGEQFF. CDR3 in DNA: TGTGCCAGCAGCGAGGGACAGTCTGGAGGTGAGCAGTTCTTC.

This clonotype was seen ten or more times. J is TRBJ1-2 and V is TRBV12-3 or TRBV12-4; 9 bases are shared with TRBD1. The junction had 12 bases not matched to a gene; V was cut back by 6 bases and J by 4 bases. This CDR3 is built from 16 residues. CDR3: CASRTGTGPSGYGYTF. DNA of the CDR3: TGTGCCAGCAGGACCGGGACAGGGCCCTCGGGCTATGGCTACACCTTC.

This clonotype was detected many times. The chain recombines TRBV6-5 with TRBJ2-3; maybe TRBD1 (7 bases). Germline lookup yields CDR1 MNHEY and CDR2 SVGAGI. The CDR3 spans 13 residues. Trimming removed 8 bases at V and 4 bases at J, with 13 bases between. In DNA, the CDR3 is TGTGCCAGCGGGCAGGGGGGTGCAGATACGCAGTATTTT. Amino acids: CASGQGGADTQYF.

This chain connects TRBV5-5 to TRBJ2-3; TRBD1 agrees at 9 bases. Trimming at V came to 4 bases and at J to 0 bases, leaving 3 bases not matched to a gene. This CDR3 is built from 15 residues. Germline V CDR1 and CDR2: SGHKS, YYEKEE (reference sequence). CDR3 residues: CASSQTGGSTDTQYF. The DNA of the CDR3 is TGTGCCAGCAGCCAGACAGGGGGTAGCACAGATACGCAGTATTTT. The variable domain in full, completed from reference TRBV5-5 and TRBJ2-3, reads DAGVTQSPTHLIKTRGQQVTLRCSPISGHKSVSWYQQVLGQGPQFIFQYYEKEERGRGNFPDRFSARQFPNYSSELNVNALLLGDSALYLCASSQTGGSTDTQYFGPGTRLTVL.

The chain carries TRBV7-8 and TRBJ2-4, with D perhaps matching TRBD1 or TRBD2 (5 bases each). Per the germline V gene, CDR1 is SGHVS and CDR2 is FQNEAQ. V lost 5 bases, J lost 6 bases, and 11 bases lay in between. CDR3 length equals 13 residues. CDR3 in DNA: TGTGCCAGCAGCCCCCTTGGGGGAAACATTCAGTACTTC. It codes for CASSPLGGNIQYF.

This clonotype was observed at least ten times. The chain joins TRBV7-2 to TRBJ2-7, with unresolved D. The V end was cut by 4 bases, the J end by 0 bases, with 4 bases between. This CDR3 has 12 residues. From germline, CDR1 is SGHTA and CDR2 FQGNSA. DNA for the CDR3: TGTGCCAGCAGCTCGAGCTCCTACGAGCAGTACTTC. Protein product: CASSSSSYEQYF.

In its sample, this clonotype was seen many times. The rearrangement links TRBV5-6 to TRBJ2-5, with 8 nucleotides matching TRBD1. Germline V gene lookup returns CDR1 SGHDT and CDR2 YYEEEE. V dropped 4 bases and J dropped 5; count of bases not matched to a gene: 10. This CDR3 region has 15 residues. CDR3: CASSSSRTGMETQYF. The DNA of the CDR3 is TGTGCCAGCAGCAGTAGCAGGACAGGGATGGAGACCCAGTACTTC.

This clonotype has at least ten counts. This chain links TRBV7-8 with TRBJ2-1, with TRBD1 identical over 7 bases. Germline values: CDR1 SGHVS, CDR2 FQNEAQ. The CDR3 sequence is 16 residues long. V lost 1 base to trimming and J lost 7 bases; unmatched junction nucleotides: 10. CDR3 bases: TGTGCCAGCAGCTTAGGTCGTTTCGCAGGGGGAAATGAGCAGTTCTTC. Translation gives CASSLGRFAGGNEQFF.